These 12 T cell receptor beta chains originate from one sample sequenced in a study of T cell responses to AZD1222 COVID-19 vaccine. Profiled with immunoSEQ multiplex PCR; TCRdb holds only in-frame clones, not every one. The sample contains approximately 190,000 clones, 85% to 95% of which appear only once. Sequenced here: peripheral blood, sampled on day 0 of AZD1222 vaccination. These receptors originate from an adult in good health.

The chain is built from TRBV4-2 and TRBJ2-3, with 11 bases aligning to TRBD2. The CDR3 extends over 18 amino acids. V lost 1 base and J lost 1; bases outside the gene matches: 7. Germline lookup yields CDR1 LGHNA and CDR2 YNFKEQ. The CDR3, as DNA: TGTGCCAGCAGCCAAGGGAGACTAGCGGGGACGGGCACAGATACGCAGTATTTT. This codes for CASSQGRLAGTGTDTQYF.

On this clone: This specimen includes other DNA sequences encoding the same CDR3. The chain links TRBV6-5 to TRBJ2-1, with 11 bases fitting TRBD2. The CDR3 spans 15 residues. With 6 bases clipped from V and 4 bases from J, the junction kept 5 bases outside the gene matches. Germline assignment: CDR1 MNHEY and CDR2 SVGAGI. The CDR3 is CASRPTSGEYNEQFF. The CDR3 region has the DNA TGTGCCAGCAGACCGACTAGCGGGGAGTACAATGAGCAGTTCTTC.

The CDR3 reads CASRLVAGGPYNEQFF. The CDR3 DNA reads TGTGCCAGCAGGCTAGTAGCGGGGGGGCCCTACAATGAGCAGTTCTTC. V is TRBV7-2 and J is TRBJ2-1; 11 bases align to TRBD2. The CDR3 length is 16 residues. CDR1 SGHTA and CDR2 FQGNSA come from the germline V gene. V trimming: 6 bases; J trimming: 2 bases; junction bases outside the gene matches: 6.

The J gene is TRBJ2-5, the V gene TRBV9; no clear D. Trimming left V 3 bases short and J 7 bases short, with 13 bases between. Germline V gene lookup returns CDR1 SGDLS and CDR2 YYNGEE. The CDR3 covers 13 residues. The CDR3 bases are TGTGCCAGCAGCGGTGGATCATTGGGGACCCAGTACTTC. It encodes CASSGGSLGTQYF.

The CDR3 DNA is TGTGCCATCAGAGGGGGTGCAGGGGGAGAAAGTGGGGAGCTGTTTTTT. It translates to CAIRGGAGGESGELFF. This rearrangement joins TRBV10-3 to TRBJ2-2, with TRBD1 identical over 7 bases. The CDR3 is made up of 16 amino acids. CDR1 is ENHRY, CDR2 SYGVKD, per germline. The V gene end was trimmed by 6 bases and the J gene end by 8 bases; junction bases not matched to a gene: 15.

The J gene is TRBJ2-2, the V gene TRBV6-5; no reliable D call. This CDR3 region has 13 residues. Trimming pared 0 bases from V and 9 bases from J, leaving 8 bases between. The germline gives CDR1 MNHEY, CDR2 SVGAGI. CDR3 in amino acids: CASSYSRFRELFF. The CDR3 DNA follows: TGTGCCAGCAGTTACTCGAGGTTCCGGGAGCTGTTTTTT.

The chain carries TRBV3-1 (or the pseudogene TRBV3-2) and TRBJ2-3; D gene unclear. Trimming shortened V by 2 bases and J by 2 bases, and 5 bases separated the two germline ends. This CDR3 spans 13 amino acids. Germline-derived CDR1 and CDR2 are LGHDT and YNNKEL (reference sequence). CDR3 in amino acids: CASSQPPTDTQYF. The CDR3 DNA sequence: TGTGCCAGCAGCCAACCACCCACAGATACGCAGTATTTT.

This chain uses TRBV7-9 with TRBJ1-4, with 7 bases aligning to TRBD1. Germline assignment: CDR1 SEHNR and CDR2 FQNEAQ (reference sequence). Trimming removed 5 bases from V and 8 bases from J; junction bases left unmatched: 5. The CDR3 is made up of 13 amino acids. CDR3 residues: CASSPWTGEKLFF. In DNA, the CDR3 is TGTGCCAGCAGCCCTTGGACAGGCGAAAAACTGTTTTTT.

V gene TRBV5-1 combines with J gene TRBJ2-5; 10 bases line up with TRBD2. Germline CDR1 SGHRS, CDR2 YFSETQ. This CDR3 is 15 amino acids long. V was clipped by 4 bases and J by 5 bases; unmatched bases: 8. The CDR3 loop reads CASSPSGGAWETQYF. Here the CDR3 DNA reads TGCGCCAGCAGCCCCAGCGGGGGGGCCTGGGAGACCCAGTACTTC.

As DNA, the CDR3 is TGTGCCAGCAGCCCGGGGACAGGTAATGGCTACACCTTC. The encoded protein is CASSPGTGNGYTF. The chain is built from TRBV5-6 and TRBJ1-2, with 8 positions matching TRBD1. Trimming cost V 4 bases and J 6 bases; bases outside gene matches: 5. CDR3 length: 13 residues. CDR1 is SGHDT, CDR2 YYEEEE, per germline.

The chain recombines TRBV7-3 with TRBJ2-1, with D possibly matching TRBD1 (6 bases). The V end lost 5 bases, the J end lost 8 bases, and 13 bases lay between the germline ends. This CDR3 contains 13 residues. Germline-derived CDR1 and CDR2 are SGHTA and FQGTGA. The CDR3 region is CASSPQGRDEQFF. DNA for the CDR3: TGTGCCAGCAGCCCACAGGGCCGGGATGAGCAGTTCTTC.

This sequence joins TRBV13 and TRBJ1-2; D not resolved. The CDR3 length is 14 residues. Trimming left V 5 bases short and J 1 base short, with 11 bases between. Germline assignment: CDR1 PRHDT and CDR2 FYEKMQ (reference sequence). CDR3 sequence reads: CASSPMRSNYGYTF. The CDR3 coding sequence is TGTGCCAGCAGCCCCATGCGGAGTAACTATGGCTACACCTTC.